The 28 T cell receptor beta chains given below trace back to one sample, sequenced in a study of T-cell memory formation after mild COVID-19. TCRdb re-analysed the 5' RACE reads in MiXCR, keeping a single row per CDR3 protein. This table holds 400,000 to 550,000 distinct CDR3 sequences, 20% to 30% found once. Material: PBMCs or a T cell subset sorted from them (not recorded which). These receptors were taken from an adult woman who had mild COVID-19 (a few samples of this study predate the infection). Cell type and time point are not known.

The sample holds many counts of this clonotype. V and J are TRBV4-3 and TRBJ2-3; 8 bases fit TRBD2. The CDR3 is 18 amino acids. Germline-derived CDR1 and CDR2 are LGHNA and YSLEER. The junction had 11 bases not matched to a gene; V was cut back by 0 bases and J by 3 bases. The DNA for the CDR3 is TGCGCCAGCAGCCAAGATCCGCCCCCGGGGGGGCAGACAGATACGCAGTATTTT. Protein: CASSQDPPPGGQTDTQYF.

This clonotype was found a few times. The rearrangement uses TRBV5-1 and TRBJ1-1; D may be TRBD1 (6 bases). V was pared by 4 bases and J by 3 bases, with 16 bases between. Germline V gene data show CDR1 as SGHRS and CDR2 as YFSETQ. This CDR3 comprises 15 residues. This CDR3 reads CASSGGVPGDTEAFF. Written as DNA, the CDR3 is TGCGCCAGCAGCGGAGGGGTCCCAGGGGACACTGAAGCTTTCTTT.

This clonotype was seen only a few times. At one end the junction does not follow the germline gene, possibly because of a read error. The chain couples TRBV6-2 or TRBV6-3 to TRBJ2-7; D is possibly TRBD2 (5 bases). CDR1 and CDR2 from the germline V gene are MNHEY and SVGEGT. The CDR3 consists of 12 residues. The CDR3 sequence: CASSGGPYEQYF. The CDR3, as DNA: TGCGCCAGCAGCGGCGGCCCGTACGAGCAGTACTTC.

The chain employs TRBV7-9 and TRBJ2-7; D is undetermined. The germline CDR1 and CDR2 sequences are SEHNR and FQNEAQ (reference sequence). This CDR3 is built from 14 residues. The V and J ends lost 6 bases and 0 bases respectively, with 12 bases between them. The CDR3 reads CASRTLDGSYEQYF. In nucleotides, the CDR3 is TGTGCCAGCAGGACGCTGGACGGCTCCTACGAGCAGTACTTC.

This clonotype was observed a handful of times. The chain combines TRBV25-1 with TRBJ2-3; D is possibly TRBD1 or TRBD2 (5 bases each). Germline values: CDR1 MGHDK, CDR2 SYGVNS. Trimming cost V 4 bases and J 6 bases, with 17 bases left between them. This CDR3 has 15 amino acids. The DNA of the CDR3 is TGTGCCAGCAGTGGTCCCGGGACGGTGAGGGATACGCAGTATTTT. It encodes CASSGPGTVRDTQYF.

The chain has TRBV6-5 and TRBJ1-4; D gene uncertain. This CDR3 is 15 amino acids long. CDR1 and CDR2 (germline): MNHEY, SVGAGI. V lost 5 bases and J lost 10, with 20 bases in between. The CDR3 is CASSRLGTTEGKLFF. The CDR3 DNA reads TGTGCCAGCAGTCGTCTGGGCACAACGGAGGGAAAACTGTTTTTT.

The chain recombines TRBV9 with TRBJ2-5; 9 bases agree with TRBD2. The CDR3 runs 14 residues. Germline V CDR1 and CDR2: SGDLS, YYNGEE. Unmatched junction bases numbered 1, after V lost 3 bases and J lost 1 base. In DNA, the CDR3 is TGTGCCAGCAGCGCGGGACTAGCCCAAGAGACCCAGTACTTC. It yields the protein CASSAGLAQETQYF.

J is TRBJ2-1 and V is TRBV4-2, with unresolved D. CDR1 and CDR2 (germline): LGHNA, YNFKEQ. The ends were cut back, 1 base at V and 7 bases at J, with 11 bases in the middle. The CDR3 spans 14 residues. The DNA of the CDR3 is TGTGCCAGCAGCCAAGTTGGTCCCCGGAATGAGCAGTTCTTC. Translated, it gives CASSQVGPRNEQFF.

This chain uses TRBV20-1 with TRBJ2-3; D call uncertain. Germline V lookup: CDR1 DFQATT, CDR2 SNEGSKA (reference sequence). The CDR3 contains 14 residues. V lost 0 bases, J lost 6 bases, and 13 bases lay in between. In nucleotides, the CDR3 is TGCAGTGCTAGAGACCGCGGTAATTTGGATACGCAGTATTTT. Its translation: CSARDRGNLDTQYF.

The CDR3 DNA reads as TGCAGTGCCCAGAAGGTTGACACCGGGGAGCTGTTTTTT. As protein: CSAQKVDTGELFF. The chain couples TRBV20-1 to TRBJ2-2; D call uncertain. The CDR3 consists of 13 residues. Between the trimmed V and J ends, which lost 6 bases and 3 bases, there was a span of 11 bases. Germline V gene lookup returns CDR1 DFQATT and CDR2 SNEGSKA (reference sequence).

This clonotype was detected a few times. The chain employs TRBV5-1 and TRBJ2-7; TRBD1 agrees at 7 bases. Germline V gene sequence: CDR1 SGHRS, CDR2 YFSETQ. Trimming removed 0 bases from V and 5 bases from J; junction bases left unmatched: 11. The CDR3 is 16 amino acids. The CDR3 region is CASSLGPGGIGDEQYF. In DNA, the CDR3 is TGCGCCAGCAGCTTGGGACCAGGGGGAATAGGCGACGAGCAGTACTTC.

This clonotype was picked up a small number of times. The chain recombines TRBV3-1 with TRBJ2-2; D perhaps matches TRBD2 (5 bases). This CDR3 is 16 amino acids long. V lost 1 base to trimming and J lost 0 bases, with 9 bases between them. Germline V gene data show CDR1 as LGHDT and CDR2 as YNNKEL (reference sequence). The CDR3 sequence is CASSQGVATNTGELFF. The CDR3, as DNA: TGTGCCAGCAGCCAAGGGGTAGCGACGAACACCGGGGAGCTGTTTTTT.

Only a few counts were recorded for this clonotype. The chain combines TRBV30 with TRBJ2-7, with 9 bases lining up with TRBD2. The trim removed 2 bases at V and 6 bases at J, leaving 5 bases unmatched. Germline assignment: CDR1 GTSNPN and CDR2 SVGIG (reference sequence). This CDR3 contains 13 residues. CDR3 bases: TGTGCCTGGAGTCGCGGGAGGGCCTCCGAGCAGTACTTC. Its protein product is CAWSRGRASEQYF.

The chain recombines TRBV12-3 or TRBV12-4 with TRBJ1-2; 7 bases fit TRBD1. This CDR3 is built from 14 residues. The V and J ends lost 2 bases and 4 bases, in that order; junction bases with no gene match: 4. CDR3 sequence (DNA): TGTGCCAGCAGTTTACAGGGGGGGTTCTATGGCTACACCTTC. It translates to CASSLQGGFYGYTF.

This chain joins TRBV29-1 and TRBJ1-2; D not resolved. In germline, CDR1 is SQVTM, CDR2 ANQGSEA. The V end lost 3 bases, the J end lost 7 bases, and 0 bases lay between the germline ends. This CDR3 is 8 amino acids long. CDR3 in amino acids: CSVDGYTF. The CDR3 DNA reads as TGCAGCGTTGATGGCTACACCTTC. Using reference TRBV29-1 and TRBJ1-2 for the parts outside the CDR3, the full variable domain is SAVISQKPSRDICQRGTSLTIQCQVDSQVTMMFWYRQQPGQSLTLIATANQGSEATYESGFVIDKFPISRPNLTFSTLTVSNMSPEDSSIYLCSVDGYTFGSGTRLTVV.

This clonotype was found a few times. The chain carries TRBV12-3 or TRBV12-4 and TRBJ2-7, with 8 bases identical to TRBD2. Losses at the gene ends were 3 bases for V and 3 bases for J; bases not matched to a gene: 13. This CDR3 has 17 amino acids. The CDR3 DNA follows: TGTGCCAGCAGTTTTAAGGGCTTGAAGCGGGGGTTCTACGAGCAGTACTTC. It translates to CASSFKGLKRGFYEQYF.

This clonotype was seen a few times. The V and J genes are TRBV5-1 and TRBJ1-1; D gene ambiguous. Germline lookup yields CDR1 SGHRS and CDR2 YFSETQ. The length of the CDR3 is 14 residues. Trimming pared 1 base from V and 2 bases from J, leaving 9 bases between. The DNA for the CDR3 is TGCGCCAGCAGCTTGACGGGAGACAACACTGAAGCTTTCTTT. It translates to CASSLTGDNTEAFF.

This CDR3 reads CASSVGTGVINSPLHF. As DNA, the CDR3 is TGTGCCAGTAGTGTCGGGACAGGGGTTATTAATTCACCCCTCCACTTT. The chain joins TRBV19 to TRBJ1-6, with 10 positions matching TRBD1. The CDR3 consists of 16 residues. Germline V CDR1 and CDR2: LNHDA, SQIVND (reference sequence). J gave up 6 bases and V 5 bases, and 7 bases lay outside the gene matches.

This clonotype has a count of ten or more. V gene TRBV27 combines with J gene TRBJ2-3, with 13 bases identical to TRBD2. The CDR3 consists of 15 residues. Germline-derived CDR1 and CDR2 are MNHEY and SMNVEV (reference sequence). The J segment lost 0 bases and the V segment lost 6 bases, leaving 0 bases of the junction unmatched. CDR3 protein: CASRGLAGSTDTQYF. In nucleotides, the CDR3 is TGTGCCAGCAGGGGACTAGCGGGAAGCACAGATACGCAGTATTTT.

The gene calls are TRBV11-3 and TRBJ2-5; 10 positions agree with TRBD2. The junction had 11 bases not matched to a gene; V was cut back by 2 bases and J by 5 bases. The CDR3 spans 17 residues. In germline, CDR1 is SGHNT, CDR2 YENEEA. The CDR3 here is CASSLTLSSGRFETQYF. CDR3 sequence (DNA): TGTGCCAGCAGCTTAACCCTGAGTAGCGGGAGGTTCGAGACCCAGTACTTC.

This clonotype has only a few counts. The genes are TRBV6-5 and TRBJ2-1; TRBD1 agrees at 8 bases. The germline CDR1 and CDR2 sequences are MNHEY and SVGAGI. J lost 8 bases, V lost 0 bases, and 0 bases had no gene match. This CDR3 has 13 amino acids. This chain's CDR3 is CASSYSTGDEQFF. CDR3 nucleotide sequence: TGTGCCAGCAGTTACTCGACAGGGGATGAGCAGTTCTTC.

This chain joins TRBV3-1 and TRBJ1-5; D is uncertain. The CDR3 length is 14 residues. The germline V gene encodes CDR1 LGHDT and CDR2 YNNKEL (reference sequence). V was pared by 1 base and J by 5 bases, with 9 bases between. CDR3 sequence (DNA): TGTGCCAGCAGCCAAGGTATGGTTTATCAGCCCCAGCATTTT. This translates into CASSQGMVYQPQHF.

V is TRBV18 and J is TRBJ2-1; TRBD1 matches 8 bases. The trim removed 1 base at V and 5 bases at J, leaving 4 bases unmatched. The CDR3 runs 15 residues. The V gene's germline CDR1 is KGHSH and CDR2 LQKENI. The CDR3 DNA follows: TGTGCCAGCTCACCACGGGGACAGGTAAACAATGAGCAGTTCTTC. This sequence encodes CASSPRGQVNNEQFF.

The rearrangement uses TRBV6-6 and TRBJ2-1; D might be TRBD1 or TRBD2, each matching 6 bases. Germline CDR1 MNHNY, CDR2 SVGAGI (reference sequence). The CDR3 sequence is 14 residues long. Trimming removed 8 bases at V and 4 bases at J, with 15 bases between. CDR3 sequence (DNA): TGTGCCAGCTCCCGAGGGGGGTATTACAATGAGCAGTTCTTC. Its translation is CASSRGGYYNEQFF.

This clonotype was observed a handful of times. V is TRBV5-1 and J is TRBJ1-1; D perhaps matches TRBD1 (6 bases). V shed 0 bases and J shed 7 bases, with 13 bases lying between them. Germline assignment: CDR1 SGHRS and CDR2 YFSETQ. CDR3 size: 14 residues. CDR3 in DNA: TGCGCCAGCAGCTTGGGGGGAGGACAGCTTGAAGCTTTCTTT. It is translated as CASSLGGGQLEAFF. The full variable domain, in which reference TRBV5-1 and TRBJ1-1 provide the parts outside the CDR3, is KAGVTQTPRYLIKTRGQQVTLSCSPISGHRSVSWYQQTPGQGLQFLFEYFSETQRNKGNFPGRFSGRQFSNSRSEMNVSTLELGDSALYLCASSLGGGQLEAFFGQGTRLTVV.

J is TRBJ1-2 and V is TRBV24-1, with D unclear. Germline-derived CDR1 and CDR2 are KGHDR and SFDVKD. V gave up 7 bases and J gave up 10 bases, with 12 bases separating them. The CDR3 runs 11 residues. Here the CDR3 reads CATRADEDYTF. DNA for the CDR3: TGTGCCACCAGGGCTGACGAGGACTACACCTTC.

This clonotype was seen a few times. J is TRBJ2-3 and V is TRBV15, with D unclear. Trimming took 6 bases from V and 5 from J, leaving 6 bases between them. This CDR3 is built from 11 residues. Germline CDR1 LNHNV, CDR2 YYDKDF (reference sequence). CDR3 in amino acids: CATRSQDTQYF. The CDR3 DNA is TGTGCCACCAGATCTCAAGATACGCAGTATTTT.

This clonotype was counted at least ten times. This sequence joins TRBV5-1 and TRBJ2-5; D possibly corresponds to TRBD2 (5 bases). This CDR3 spans 13 amino acids. V was cut by 0 bases and J by 5 bases, with 8 bases left in between. From germline, CDR1 is SGHRS and CDR2 YFSETQ. Here the CDR3 reads CASSLGSGETQYF. As DNA, the CDR3 is TGCGCCAGCAGCTTGGGATCGGGGGAGACCCAGTACTTC.